This TCR beta chain was captured in a study of blood T cells in healthy people across ages. Combining a sample-barcoded 5' primer with a J-beta primer mix, a second PCR ran for about 7 to 11 cycles. Each CDR3 protein is one row after TCRdb ran MiXCR on the 5' RACE reads. The table lists about 1.6 million distinct CDR3 sequences, roughly 32% of them singletons, with 11% in the top ten. This CDR3 spans 14 amino acids. Per germline, CDR1 LGHNA and CDR2 YNFKEQ. The J segment lost 4 bases and the V segment lost 0 bases, leaving 1 base of the junction unmatched. Donors gave around 9.8 milliliters of peripheral blood apiece.

The receptor was isolated from a woman between 25 and 40 years old in good health. The sample taken for sequencing was blood. This chain uses TRBV4-2 with TRBJ2-3; 7 positions agree with TRBD2. The CDR3 DNA sequence: TGTGCCAGCAGCCAAGACGCGGGGGCAGATACGCAGTATTTT. It yields the protein CASSQDAGADTQYF.